These 22 T cell receptor beta chains were all obtained from the same sample, sequenced in a study of technical replicates of blood from a handful of donors. The data were produced by immunoSEQ multiplex PCR, yet TCRdb's version contains in-frame clones alone and is incomplete. The sample lists about 73,000 clones, 90% to 95% occurring once. Sequencing used PBMCs. Every receptor here comes from a human donor in good health. Some clones in this sample may be carry-over from other donors' samples.

The chain recombines TRBV6-1 with TRBJ2-1; 9 nucleotides align to TRBD1. The CDR3 is 15 residues long. CDR1 and CDR2 from the germline V gene are MNHNS and SASEGT. Unmatched junction bases numbered 12, after V lost 6 bases and J lost 9 bases. CDR3 nucleotide sequence: TGTGCCAGCAGGGGGGGGGACAGGGCTTTGGGTGAGCAGTTCTTC. Its protein is CASRGGDRALGEQFF.

J is TRBJ1-5 and V is TRBV6-1, with a weak D call TRBD1 (6 bases). Trimming took off 2 bases at V and 0 bases at J, with 14 bases between the two ends. Germline V lookup: CDR1 MNHNS, CDR2 SASEGT. The CDR3 is 17 residues long. The chain's CDR3 is CASSEPQGQLSNQPQHF. Here the CDR3 DNA reads TGTGCCAGCAGTGAACCTCAAGGACAGCTTAGCAATCAGCCCCAGCATTTT.

The gene calls are TRBV4-2 and TRBJ2-5; tentatively, D is TRBD2 (6 bases). Germline CDR1 LGHNA, CDR2 YNFKEQ. This CDR3 is built from 16 residues. V lost 3 bases and J 2 bases, leaving 16 bases between the germline ends. The CDR3 DNA sequence: TGTGCCAGCAGCCAGGCCGGACTACCGCAACAAGAGACCCAGTACTTC. Translated, it gives CASSQAGLPQQETQYF.

This chain joins TRBV6-1 and TRBJ2-5; D is perhaps TRBD2 (7 bases). CDR1 MNHNS and CDR2 SASEGT come from the germline V gene. V shed 11 bases and J shed 4 bases, with 17 bases lying between them. This CDR3 is 13 amino acids long. CDR3 in amino acids: CAGGGGMAETQYF. The CDR3 DNA sequence: TGTGCCGGGGGAGGGGGAATGGCAGAGACCCAGTACTTC.

This clone was detected a few times. The genes are TRBV4-1 and TRBJ2-7; 10 nucleotides line up with TRBD1. The germline V gene encodes CDR1 MGHRA and CDR2 YSYEKL. This CDR3 has 16 residues. V shed 4 bases, J shed 5 bases, and the junction held 11 bases outside the gene matches. Here the CDR3 reads CASSLGPGQGLHEQYF. Written as DNA, the CDR3 is TGCGCCAGCAGCCTAGGTCCGGGACAGGGGTTACACGAGCAGTACTTC.

The gene calls are TRBV4-2 and TRBJ1-4, with D possibly TRBD1 on 6 matching bases. Trimming left V 1 base short and J 4 bases short, with 10 bases between. CDR3 length: 15 amino acids. CDR1 LGHNA and CDR2 YNFKEQ come from the germline V gene. DNA for the CDR3: TGTGCCAGCAGCCAAGGGGCAGGGGATAATGAAAAACTGTTTTTT. Its translation: CASSQGAGDNEKLFF.

The chain has TRBV5-1 and TRBJ1-2, with D possibly being TRBD1 (6 bases). The CDR3 contains 16 residues. Per the germline V gene, CDR1 is SGHRS and CDR2 is YFSETQ. Trimming left V 0 bases short and J 1 base short, with 13 bases between. The CDR3 region is CASSLALRTVNYGYTF. The CDR3 DNA reads as TGCGCCAGCAGCTTGGCCCTGCGGACAGTTAACTATGGCTACACCTTC.

The chain links TRBV6-6 to TRBJ1-1; D remains unclear. Germline values: CDR1 MNHNY, CDR2 SVGAGI (reference sequence). The V and J ends lost 7 bases and 1 base respectively, with 16 bases between them. This CDR3 has 15 residues. The CDR3: CASTLDGNGNTEAFF. The CDR3 coding sequence is TGTGCCAGCACCTTAGACGGGAATGGGAACACTGAAGCTTTCTTT.

As concerns this clone: Germline and junction disagree at one end, which may indicate a read error. The rearrangement uses TRBV18 and TRBJ1-2, with TRBD1 matching 9 bases. The germline gives CDR1 KGHSH, CDR2 LQKENI. There are 13 residues in the CDR3. The CDR3: CANSPGQGDGYTF. As DNA, the CDR3 is TGTGCCAACTCACCGGGACAGGGTGATGGCTACACCTTC.

The J gene is TRBJ2-7, the V gene TRBV7-8; 7 positions match TRBD2. This CDR3 spans 13 amino acids. The germline V gene has CDR1 SGHVS and CDR2 FQNEAQ. The V gene end was trimmed by 4 bases and the J gene end by 3 bases; junction bases not matched to a gene: 3. CDR3 loop: CASSSRTSYEQYF. For the CDR3, the DNA is TGTGCCAGCAGCTCCCGGACTAGCTACGAGCAGTACTTC.

The rearrangement joins TRBV6-5 to TRBJ2-7, with D possibly TRBD2 on 5 matching bases. The CDR3 runs to 15 residues. Looked up from germline, CDR1 is MNHEY and CDR2 is SVGAGI. V was shortened by 2 bases and J by 0 bases, with 11 bases between the two germline ends. CDR3 DNA sequence: TGTGCCAGCAGTTACCAGGACTCCCTCTCCTACGAGCAGTACTTC. It encodes CASSYQDSLSYEQYF.

The genes are TRBV7-9 and TRBJ2-5, with 9 bases that match TRBD2. The ends lost 6 bases at V and 3 bases at J; junction bases unmatched: 8. This CDR3 contains 15 residues. Germline V gene sequence: CDR1 SEHNR, CDR2 FQNEAQ (reference sequence). CDR3 nucleotide sequence: TGTGCCAGCAGTCAAAGCGGGGGGACAAAAGAGACCCAGTACTTC. Translating gives CASSQSGGTKETQYF.

The chain has TRBV5-4 and TRBJ1-2, with 9 bases that match TRBD1. The CDR3 consists of 15 residues. With 6 bases clipped from V and 2 bases from J, the junction kept 8 bases outside the gene matches. Germline V gene lookup returns CDR1 SGHNT and CDR2 YYREEE (reference sequence). The CDR3 region is CASTWTGALNYGYTF. CDR3 DNA: TGTGCCAGCACCTGGACAGGGGCGCTCAACTATGGCTACACCTTC.

This rearrangement joins TRBV15 to TRBJ1-5, with 7 bases matching TRBD1. Germline CDR1 LNHNV, CDR2 YYDKDF (reference sequence). V shed 3 bases, J shed 3 bases, and the junction held 8 bases outside the gene matches. The CDR3 loop spans 16 amino acids. The CDR3, as DNA: TGTGCCACCAGCAGCTTAACGGACAGGACCAATCAGCCCCAGCATTTT. It codes for CATSSLTDRTNQPQHF.

The V and J genes are TRBV7-3 and TRBJ2-2; D not resolved. CDR3 length: 16 amino acids. V was trimmed by 5 bases and J by 1 base, leaving 14 bases between them. The germline gives CDR1 SGHTA, CDR2 FQGTGA. The CDR3 is CASSPRGVGNTGELFF. CDR3 nucleotides: TGTGCCAGCAGCCCCCGCGGTGTAGGGAACACCGGGGAGCTGTTTTTT.

The chain recombines TRBV6-6 with TRBJ1-1; D is unclear. CDR1 and CDR2 (germline): MNHNY, SVGAGI (reference sequence). Trimming took off 3 bases at V and 0 bases at J, with 8 bases between the two ends. The CDR3 has 14 residues. The CDR3 loop is CASSYPEMNTEAFF. CDR3 sequence (DNA): TGTGCCAGCAGTTATCCGGAGATGAACACTGAAGCTTTCTTT.

The chain has TRBV18 and TRBJ2-7; 9 bases line up with TRBD2. The V and J ends lost 0 bases and 4 bases, in that order; junction bases with no gene match: 7. CDR1 KGHSH and CDR2 LQKENI come from the germline V gene. The CDR3 spans 16 residues. This chain's CDR3 is CASSPPSYSGGYEQYF. The CDR3 DNA reads as TGTGCCAGCTCACCACCCTCTTATAGCGGGGGTTACGAGCAGTACTTC.

In this sample, this clone turned up a few times. The genes are TRBV25-1 and TRBJ2-3; 8 bases line up with TRBD2. The CDR3 totals 15 residues. The V gene end was trimmed by 3 bases and the J gene end by 1 base; junction bases not matched to a gene: 3. The germline CDR1 and CDR2 sequences are MGHDK and SYGVNS. CDR3 nucleotide sequence: TGTGCCAGCAGTGATGGCGGGGGGCGCACAGATACGCAGTATTTT. Protein sequence: CASSDGGGRTDTQYF.

V is TRBV29-1 and J is TRBJ1-1; possible D gene TRBD1, 5 bases. Germline assignment: CDR1 SQVTM and CDR2 ANQGSEA. The CDR3 has 15 amino acids. Trimming left V 5 bases short and J 1 base short, with 17 bases between. The CDR3 region is CSVKPPGISNTEAFF. CDR3 bases: TGCAGCGTTAAGCCCCCAGGGATATCGAACACTGAAGCTTTCTTT.

The rearrangement joins TRBV7-3 to TRBJ2-1; perhaps TRBD2 as D (5 bases). The ends were cut back, 0 bases at V and 8 bases at J, with 11 bases in the middle. The CDR3 sequence is 14 residues long. Germline V lookup: CDR1 SGHTA, CDR2 FQGTGA. Written as DNA, the CDR3 is TGTGCCAGCAGCTTAACGAGGACTTCTTATGAGCAGTTCTTC. This sequence encodes CASSLTRTSYEQFF. Using reference TRBV7-3 and TRBJ2-1 for the parts outside the CDR3, the full variable domain is GAGVSQTPSNKVTEKGKYVELRCDPISGHTALYWYRQSLGQGPEFLIYFQGTGAADDSGLPNDRFFAVRPEGSVSTLKIQRTERGDSAVYLCASSLTRTSYEQFFGPGTRLTVL.

This chain connects TRBV5-6 to TRBJ2-1, with 8 bases fitting TRBD2. This CDR3 has 14 amino acids. CDR1 SGHDT and CDR2 YYEEEE come from the germline V gene. V lost 0 bases, J lost 9 bases, and 5 bases stayed unmatched. Here the CDR3 DNA reads TGTGCCAGCAGCTTGGCGAGACTAGCGATTGAGCAGTTCTTC. As protein: CASSLARLAIEQFF.

This rearrangement joins TRBV11-3 to TRBJ2-7; 7 nucleotides match TRBD1. Germline CDR1 reads SGHNT; CDR2 reads YENEEA. V lost 1 base and J lost 5; bases outside the gene matches: 11. The CDR3 loop spans 16 amino acids. CDR3 in amino acids: CASSLGDHQGGNEQYF. CDR3 bases: TGTGCCAGCAGCTTAGGGGACCACCAAGGGGGCAACGAGCAGTACTTC.